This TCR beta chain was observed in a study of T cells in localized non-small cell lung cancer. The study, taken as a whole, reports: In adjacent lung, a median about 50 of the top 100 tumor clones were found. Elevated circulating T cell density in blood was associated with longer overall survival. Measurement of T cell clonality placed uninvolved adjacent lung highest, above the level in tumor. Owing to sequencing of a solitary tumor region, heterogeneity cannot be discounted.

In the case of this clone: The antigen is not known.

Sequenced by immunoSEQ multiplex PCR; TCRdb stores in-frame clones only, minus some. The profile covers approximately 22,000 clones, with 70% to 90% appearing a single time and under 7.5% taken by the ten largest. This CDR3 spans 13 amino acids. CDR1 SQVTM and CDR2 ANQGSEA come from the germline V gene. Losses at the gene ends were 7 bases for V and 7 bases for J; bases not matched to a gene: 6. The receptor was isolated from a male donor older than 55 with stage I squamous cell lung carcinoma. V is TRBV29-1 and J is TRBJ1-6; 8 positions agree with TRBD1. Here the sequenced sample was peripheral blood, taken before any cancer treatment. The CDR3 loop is CSALTGDNSPLHF. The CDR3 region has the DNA TGCAGCGCCCTGACAGGGGACAATTCACCCCTCCACTTT.